Shown below are 23 T cell receptor beta chains from a single sample sequenced in a study of cytomegalovirus exposure and HLA in healthy donors. It was with 60 Vbeta and 13 Jbeta primers that the PCR ran. Data came from immunoSEQ multiplex PCR; TCRdb stores just in-frame clones and leaves some out. The sample comprises over 100,000 clones, around 57% of which are singletons, and under 5.5% rests with the top ten. The sequenced sample was PBMCs. The origin of the receptors is a human donor in good health.

V gene TRBV20-1 combines with J gene TRBJ2-1; TRBD2 is a possible D gene (5 bases). The CDR3 contains 11 residues. V was shortened by 5 bases and J by 9 bases, with 11 bases between the two germline ends. Germline CDR1 reads DFQATT; CDR2 reads SNEGSKA (reference sequence). The CDR3 region has the DNA TGCAGTGCTGTACCTAGCTTTGAGCAGTTCTTC. It yields the protein CSAVPSFEQFF.

The J gene is TRBJ2-5, the V gene TRBV10-3, with a tentative D call TRBD2 (6 bases). Germline assignment: CDR1 ENHRY and CDR2 SYGVKD. This CDR3 is 15 amino acids long. Trimming cost V 6 bases and J 1 base, with 15 bases left between them. In nucleotides, the CDR3 is TGTGCCATCAGGAACACCGGGACTGGCCAAGAGACCCAGTACTTC. The encoded protein is CAIRNTGTGQETQYF.

The chain combines TRBV5-1 with TRBJ2-1; 11 nucleotides align to TRBD2. Germline lookup yields CDR1 SGHRS and CDR2 YFSETQ. J was trimmed by 4 bases and V by 6 bases; bases with no gene match: 21. CDR3 size: 20 residues. CDR3 sequence (DNA): TGCGCCAGCACCTACTTGGGGGCCCTGAATAGACTAGCGGGATACAATGAGCAGTTCTTC. Encoded protein: CASTYLGALNRLAGYNEQFF.

V is TRBV9 and J is TRBJ2-1; D is uncertain. Trimming took 2 bases from V and 0 from J, leaving 9 bases between them. The CDR3 runs to 15 residues. The germline CDR1 and CDR2 sequences are SGDLS and YYNGEE. The CDR3 bases are TGTGCCAGCAGCGTCCATGCTAACTCCTACAATGAGCAGTTCTTC. As protein: CASSVHANSYNEQFF.

V gene TRBV7-9 combines with J gene TRBJ1-5; no definite D call. There are 14 residues in the CDR3. V was shortened by 5 bases and J by 0 bases, with 8 bases between the two germline ends. CDR1 and CDR2 (germline): SEHNR, FQNEAQ (reference sequence). The CDR3 bases are TGTGCCAGCAGCACCGGTTATAGCAATCAGCCCCAGCATTTT. This codes for CASSTGYSNQPQHF.

This clone was seen a few times. The chain carries TRBV6-5 and TRBJ2-2; 7 positions agree with TRBD2. Germline trimming cut 8 bases from V and 4 bases from J; bases unmatched to any gene: 1. The CDR3 totals 12 residues. Germline V gene sequence: CDR1 MNHEY, CDR2 SVGAGI. CDR3 sequence: CASGRGTGELFF. In DNA, the CDR3 is TGTGCCAGCGGGAGGGGCACCGGGGAGCTGTTTTTT.

CDR3 nucleotide sequence: TGTGCCAGCAGTTCCCTCAGGTTAGCGGGAGCCTACGAGCAGTACTTC. Translated: CASSSLRLAGAYEQYF. The rearrangement links TRBV6-5 to TRBJ2-7, with 9 bases aligning to TRBD2. After removal of 4 bases from V and 2 bases from J, the junction contained 9 bases not matched to a gene. Germline loops: CDR1 MNHEY, CDR2 SVGAGI. This CDR3 region has 16 residues.

This clone was detected only a few times. The V gene is TRBV15, the J gene TRBJ1-5; 10 bases are shared with TRBD1. There are 17 residues in the CDR3. After removal of 2 bases from V and 0 bases from J, the junction contained 4 bases not matched to a gene. CDR1 LNHNV and CDR2 YYDKDF come from the germline V gene (reference sequence). CDR3 amino acids: CATSRPGQGISNQPQHF. The CDR3 nucleotides read TGTGCCACCAGCAGACCGGGACAGGGGATTAGCAATCAGCCCCAGCATTTT.

The V call is TRBV29-1, the J call TRBJ2-3, with 12 bases matching TRBD2. The V segment lost 5 bases and the J segment 5 bases; nucleotides outside the gene matches: 5. The CDR3 consists of 14 residues. Germline V gene sequence: CDR1 SQVTM, CDR2 ANQGSEA. In DNA form, the CDR3 reads TGCAGCGTTTGTCTAGCGGGAGGGGTAGATACGCAGTATTTT. Translation: CSVCLAGGVDTQYF.

V usage is TRBV14 and J usage is TRBJ1-1; possibly TRBD1 for D (6 bases). V was cut by 0 bases and J by 6 bases, with 11 bases left in between. This CDR3 has 14 residues. Germline CDR1 reads SGHDN; CDR2 reads FVKESK. The CDR3 nucleotides are TGTGCCAGCAGCCAAGAACCTAAGGGGGCTGAAGCTTTCTTT. It codes for CASSQEPKGAEAFF.

A single count supports this clone. The V call is TRBV19, the J call TRBJ2-7, with 8 bases aligning to TRBD1. Germline CDR1 and CDR2: LNHDA and SQIVND (reference sequence). The CDR3 extends over 13 amino acids. Losses at the gene ends were 10 bases for V and 7 bases for J; bases not matched to a gene: 12. The CDR3 is CATGDRFLGEQYF. The CDR3 bases are TGTGCCACCGGGGACAGGTTCTTGGGGGAGCAGTACTTC.

This chain connects TRBV30 to TRBJ2-2; maybe TRBD2 (5 bases). The V end was cut by 3 bases, the J end by 6 bases, with 11 bases between. Germline CDR1 is GTSNPN and CDR2 is SVGIG (reference sequence). This CDR3 spans 13 amino acids. In DNA, the CDR3 is TGTGCCTGGAGCCTCGGGGTCCCCGGGGAGCTGTTTTTT. Amino acids: CAWSLGVPGELFF.

V gene TRBV30 combines with J gene TRBJ2-7; maybe TRBD2 (6 bases). The germline CDR1 and CDR2 sequences are GTSNPN and SVGIG (reference sequence). This CDR3 has 16 residues. Trimming removed 0 bases at V and 3 bases at J, with 18 bases between. The CDR3 sequence: CAWSVGAAGNLYEQYF. The CDR3 region has the DNA TGTGCCTGGAGTGTTGGGGCGGCGGGGAATCTCTACGAGCAGTACTTC.

The rearrangement links TRBV2 to TRBJ2-1; 11 nucleotides match TRBD2. The germline gives CDR1 SNHLY, CDR2 FYNNEI. Unmatched junction bases numbered 3, after V lost 4 bases and J lost 4 bases. The CDR3 contains 15 residues. For the CDR3, the DNA is TGTGCCAGCAGTGCGACTAGCGGGGCGTACAATGAGCAGTTCTTC. This codes for CASSATSGAYNEQFF.

The chain employs TRBV27 and TRBJ2-1; tentative D call: TRBD2 (6 bases). The germline V gene encodes CDR1 MNHEY and CDR2 SMNVEV (reference sequence). The CDR3 extends over 16 amino acids. V was cut by 2 bases and J by 4 bases, with 15 bases left in between. CDR3 region: CASSLDSGTPYNEQFF. The CDR3 DNA reads TGTGCCAGCAGTTTAGATTCCGGGACTCCTTACAATGAGCAGTTCTTC.

The chain uses TRBV4-1 and TRBJ2-1; D ambiguous. The CDR3 has 12 residues. Looked up from germline, CDR1 is MGHRA and CDR2 is YSYEKL. Trimming shortened V by 5 bases and J by 5 bases, and 7 bases separated the two germline ends. CDR3 in amino acids: CASSGANNEQFF. In DNA form, the CDR3 reads TGCGCCAGCAGCGGAGCTAACAATGAGCAGTTCTTC.

Remarks on this clone: Other DNA sequences of this sample code for an identical CDR3. This sequence joins TRBV30 and TRBJ1-1; D remains ambiguous. Trimming left V 0 bases short and J 0 bases short, with 5 bases between. This CDR3 is 13 amino acids long. CDR1 is GTSNPN and CDR2 is SVGIG in the germline V gene (reference sequence). Here the CDR3 reads CAWSVLVNTEAFF. CDR3 DNA: TGTGCCTGGAGTGTACTGGTGAACACTGAAGCTTTCTTT.

The CDR3 bases are TGTGCCAGCAGCCGAACAGGGTCTAGCAATCAGCCCCAGCATTTT. Protein: CASSRTGSSNQPQHF. V usage is TRBV6-5 and J usage is TRBJ1-5, with D possibly TRBD1 on 6 matching bases. The V gene lost 6 bases and the J gene lost 0 bases, with 12 bases spanning the gap. Germline-derived CDR1 and CDR2 are MNHEY and SVGAGI. This CDR3 spans 15 amino acids.

The chain employs TRBV4-1 and TRBJ2-4, with a tentative D call TRBD2 (6 bases). Trimming took off 5 bases at V and 4 bases at J, with 12 bases between the two ends. CDR1 MGHRA and CDR2 YSYEKL come from the germline V gene. This CDR3 spans 14 amino acids. This chain's CDR3 is CASSDVSGKNIQYF. The CDR3 region has the DNA TGCGCCAGCAGCGATGTTAGCGGAAAAAACATTCAGTACTTC.

The rearrangement links TRBV5-4 to TRBJ2-5; 9 nucleotides agree with TRBD2. With the DNA end fitting TRBJ2-7 better, the J assignment may be wrong. This CDR3 region has 15 residues. Germline CDR1 SGHNT, CDR2 YYREEE (reference sequence). CDR3 DNA sequence: TGTGCCAGCAGCTTAACGGTAGCGGGAGCTCCCGAGCAGTACTTC. This codes for CASSLTVAGAPEQYF.

J is TRBJ2-1 and V is TRBV7-2; 7 bases map to TRBD2. CDR3 length equals 16 residues. CDR1 SGHTA and CDR2 FQGNSA come from the germline V gene. V trimming: 2 bases; J trimming: 4 bases; junction bases outside the gene matches: 8. CDR3 sequence reads: CASSLNFDGRYNEQFF. The CDR3 region has the DNA TGTGCCAGCAGCTTAAATTTCGACGGGAGGTACAATGAGCAGTTCTTC.

The CDR3: CASRAVANTGELFF. The CDR3 bases are TGTGCCAGCAGAGCGGTAGCTAACACCGGGGAGCTGTTTTTT. The chain recombines TRBV6-4 with TRBJ2-2; perhaps TRBD2 as D (5 bases). The length of the CDR3 is 14 residues. CDR1 is MRHNA and CDR2 is SNTAGT in the germline V gene. V shed 6 bases and J shed 2 bases, with 10 bases lying between them.

This clone was seen a handful of times. The chain couples TRBV6-1 to TRBJ1-2; 7 nucleotides line up with TRBD1. This CDR3 is 15 amino acids long. V shed 7 bases and J 3 bases; nucleotides not matched to a gene: 11. Germline V gene sequence: CDR1 MNHNS, CDR2 SASEGT. CDR3 DNA: TGTGCCAGCAAGGCCACTATAGACAGGGACTATGGCTACACCTTC. Encoded protein: CASKATIDRDYGYTF.